What follows are 9 T cell receptor beta chains derived from one specimen sequenced in a study of OX40 agonist ivuxolimab in advanced cancers. Clones were sequenced by immunoSEQ multiplex PCR, and TCRdb holds only the in-frame ones, with some missing. The sample lists tens of thousands of clones; approximately 80% were seen once. Sample: CD4+ or CD8+ T cells sorted from blood, taken in a trial of the OX40 agonist ivuxolimab. The origin of the receptors is an adult with an advanced solid tumor such as melanoma, head and neck, liver or kidney cancer.

The CDR3 here is CASSPRTGTWDYGYTF. In nucleotides, the CDR3 is TGTGCCAGTAGTCCCCGGACAGGGACATGGGACTATGGCTACACCTTC. The chain uses TRBV19 and TRBJ1-2, with TRBD1 matching over 8 bases. This CDR3 is built from 16 residues. Germline trimming cut 5 bases from V and 3 bases from J; bases unmatched to any gene: 11. Germline lookup yields CDR1 LNHDA and CDR2 SQIVND (reference sequence).

This clone was detected only once. This sequence joins TRBV9 and TRBJ1-4; 8 bases are shared with TRBD1. Germline CDR1 SGDLS, CDR2 YYNGEE. V gave up 4 bases and J gave up 6 bases; unmatched junction bases: 8. This CDR3 spans 15 amino acids. CDR3 nucleotides: TGTGCCAGCAGCATTGGGGCAGGGGGCGATGAAAAACTGTTTTTT. It specifies CASSIGAGGDEKLFF.

This chain joins TRBV18 and TRBJ2-3, with D tentatively TRBD1 or TRBD2 (5 bases each). Germline V gene data show CDR1 as KGHSH and CDR2 as LQKENI. Trimming shortened V by 6 bases and J by 5 bases, and 12 bases separated the two germline ends. The CDR3 spans 13 residues. The CDR3 nucleotides read TGTGCCAGCTCGCGAGGGGCTGGAGATACGCAGTATTTT. Amino acid sequence: CASSRGAGDTQYF.

The V call is TRBV7-8, the J call TRBJ1-2; D might be TRBD1 (5 bases). The CDR3 runs 13 residues. Germline-derived CDR1 and CDR2 are SGHVS and FQNEAQ. Deletions cut 0 bases from V and 8 bases from J, with 10 bases between. The CDR3: CASSLAGRDGYTF. CDR3 sequence (DNA): TGTGCCAGCAGCTTAGCAGGGAGGGACGGCTACACCTTC.

The chain is built from TRBV18 and TRBJ2-5, with TRBD2 as a possible D gene (6 bases). Germline V gene sequence: CDR1 KGHSH, CDR2 LQKENI. CDR3 length equals 15 residues. V was shortened by 3 bases and J by 1 base, with 12 bases between the two germline ends. Here the CDR3 DNA reads TGTGCCAGCTCACCTCGGAGGGCCTTCCAAGAGACCCAGTACTTC. This gives the protein CASSPRRAFQETQYF.

J is TRBJ2-2 and V is TRBV10-3; D possibly uses TRBD1 or TRBD2 (5 bases each). The CDR3 totals 16 residues. The germline V gene has CDR1 ENHRY and CDR2 SYGVKD. V was cut by 7 bases and J by 0 bases, with 15 bases left in between. The CDR3 reads CAITNRDRTNTGELFF. Written as DNA, the CDR3 is TGTGCCATCACGAACCGGGACCGGACGAACACCGGGGAGCTGTTTTTT.

The V gene is TRBV5-1, the J gene TRBJ2-7; a weak D match, TRBD1 (5 bases). This CDR3 spans 16 amino acids. Germline V gives CDR1 SGHRS, CDR2 YFSETQ. Between the trimmed V and J ends, which lost 3 bases and 4 bases, there was a span of 20 bases. Written as DNA, the CDR3 is TGCGCCAGCAGCTCGGCCTCAGGGTTTGGGGTTTACGAGCAGTACTTC. It codes for CASSSASGFGVYEQYF. The full variable domain, its missing parts supplied by reference TRBV5-1 and TRBJ2-7, is KAGVTQTPRYLIKTRGQQVTLSCSPISGHRSVSWYQQTPGQGLQFLFEYFSETQRNKGNFPGRFSGRQFSNSRSEMNVSTLELGDSALYLCASSSASGFGVYEQYFGPGTRLTVT.

V gene TRBV18 combines with J gene TRBJ2-5; D might be TRBD2 (6 bases). Germline V CDR1 and CDR2: KGHSH, LQKENI. This CDR3 is 16 amino acids long. V gave up 3 bases and J gave up 2 bases, with 16 bases separating them. The CDR3 bases are TGTGCCAGCTCACCGCGGGCATTGGGGGGACAAGAGACCCAGTACTTC. Its protein product is CASSPRALGGQETQYF.

This chain uses TRBV5-6 with TRBJ2-7; D possibly corresponds to TRBD1 (5 bases). The germline V and J ends were trimmed by 7 bases and 2 bases, with 10 bases remaining between them. This CDR3 has 12 amino acids. Germline-derived CDR1 and CDR2 are SGHDT and YYEEEE. CDR3 DNA sequence: TGTGCCAGCGGGGCCCGGCCCTACGAGCAGTACTTC. Residues: CASGARPYEQYF.